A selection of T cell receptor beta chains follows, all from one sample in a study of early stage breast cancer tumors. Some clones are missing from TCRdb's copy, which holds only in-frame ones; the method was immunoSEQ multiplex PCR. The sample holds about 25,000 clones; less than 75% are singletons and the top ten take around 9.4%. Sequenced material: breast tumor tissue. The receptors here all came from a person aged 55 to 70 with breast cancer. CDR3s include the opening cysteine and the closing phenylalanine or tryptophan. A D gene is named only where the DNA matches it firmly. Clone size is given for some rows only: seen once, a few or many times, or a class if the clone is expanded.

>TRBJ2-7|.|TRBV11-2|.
TGTGCCAGCAGCTTAGCAATGGGGGCTGGAAACGAGCAGTACTTC
CASSLAMGAGNEQYF
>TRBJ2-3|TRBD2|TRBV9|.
TGTGCCAGCAGCATGGCGGGGGGCGTAACAGATACGCAGTATTTT
CASSMAGGVTDTQYF
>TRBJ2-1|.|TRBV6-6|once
TGTGCCAGCATTCGACTACCCGAGATCTTC
CASIRLPEIF
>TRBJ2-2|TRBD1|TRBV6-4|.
TGTGCCAGCAGTGAGGCCCAGGGGGATGGTACCGGGGAGCTGTTTTTT
CASSEAQGDGTGELFF
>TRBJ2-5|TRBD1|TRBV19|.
TGTGCCAGTAGTACGGGACAGGTTCCAGAGACCCAGTACTTC
CASSTGQVPETQYF
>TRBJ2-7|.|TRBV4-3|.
TGCGCCAGCAGCCAAGAAATTGAGACTGCCTCTTGGGAGCAGTACTTC
CASSQEIETASWEQYF
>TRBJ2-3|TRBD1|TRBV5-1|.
TGCGCCAGCAGCCCGGACAGGTCAAAAGGGGAGACAGATACGCAGTATTTT
CASSPDRSKGETDTQYF
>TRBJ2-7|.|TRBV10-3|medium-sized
TGTGCCATCAGTGAGTACGGGGGGCCCTACGAGCAGTACTTC
CAISEYGGPYEQYF
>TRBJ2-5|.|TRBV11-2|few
TGTGCCAGCAGCTTAGAGGAGGGGACCCAGTACTTC
CASSLEEGTQYF
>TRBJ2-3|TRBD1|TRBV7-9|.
TGTGCCAGCAGCTCCGGACAGGGGATTACGGATACGCAGTATTTT
CASSSGQGITDTQYF
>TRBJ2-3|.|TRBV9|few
TGTGCCAGCAGCGGCGCTAGCTCTAGCACAGATACGCAGTATTTT
CASSGASSSTDTQYF
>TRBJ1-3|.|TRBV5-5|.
TGTGCCAGCAGCTATGGGAGTTCTGGAAACACCATATATTTT
CASSYGSSGNTIYF
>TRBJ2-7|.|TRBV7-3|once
TGTGCCAGCAGCTTACTTAGCGGTGAATACTACGAGCAGTACTTC
CASSLLSGEYYEQYF
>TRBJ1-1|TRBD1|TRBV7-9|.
TGTGCCAGCACCTCGGGGACAGGGGCTTTTACTGAAGCTTTCTTT
CASTSGTGAFTEAFF
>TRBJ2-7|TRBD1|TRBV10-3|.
TGTGCCTCTACAAAGACAGGGGACGAGCAGTACTTC
CASTKTGDEQYF
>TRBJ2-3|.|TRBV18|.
TGTGCCAGCTCAGTCGACAGGGATACGCAGTATTTT
CASSVDRDTQYF
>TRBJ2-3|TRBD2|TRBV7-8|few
TGTGCCAGCAGCTTAGGGGTAGCGGGGCTAAGCACAGATACGCAGTATTTT
CASSLGVAGLSTDTQYF
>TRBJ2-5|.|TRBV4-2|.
TGTGCCAGCTCTAATTTGGGGGCCGAGACCCAGTACTTC
CASSNLGAETQYF
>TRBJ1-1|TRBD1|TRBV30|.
TGTGCCTGGAACCCACAGGGGGCGCGGACTGAAGCTTTCTTT
CAWNPQGARTEAFF
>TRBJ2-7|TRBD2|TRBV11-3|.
TGTGCCAGCAGCGCTAGCGGGTCCTTCTCCTACGAGCAGTACTTC
CASSASGSFSYEQYF
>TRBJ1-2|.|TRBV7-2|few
TGTGCCAGCAGCTTAGCAACAGGGAACTATGGCTACACCTTC
CASSLATGNYGYTF
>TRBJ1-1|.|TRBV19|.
TGTGCCAGTAGACAGACTAGAGAAATGAACACTGAAGCTTTCTTT
CASRQTREMNTEAFF
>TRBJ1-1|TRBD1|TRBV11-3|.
TGTGCCAGCAGCTTAGTCGAGGGGGCTGGCACTGAAGCTTTCTTT
CASSLVEGAGTEAFF
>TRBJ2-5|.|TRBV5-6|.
TGTGCCAGCAGCTTGGGGGGCGCGGAGGAGACCCAGTACTTC
CASSLGGAEETQYF
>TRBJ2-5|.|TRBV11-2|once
TGTGCCAGCAGCTTAGGCCCGGTGGTGGAGACCCAGTACTTC
CASSLGPVVETQYF
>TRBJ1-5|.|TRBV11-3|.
TGTGCCAGCAGCTTAGAAAGGGGGTTCTATCAGCCCCAGCATTTT
CASSLERGFYQPQHF
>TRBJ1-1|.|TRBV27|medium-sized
TGTGCCAGCAGTTCGAAGGGGATTGCTGAAGCTTTCTTT
CASSSKGIAEAFF
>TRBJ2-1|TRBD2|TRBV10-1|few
TGCGCCAGCAGTGAGTCGGGACTAGCCCCCTACAATGAGCAGTTCTTC
CASSESGLAPYNEQFF
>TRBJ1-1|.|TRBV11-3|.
TGTGCCAGCAGCCGCCCCGGACAACCAAACACTGAAGCTTTCTTT
CASSRPGQPNTEAFF
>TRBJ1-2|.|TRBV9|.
TGTGCCAGCAGACGAGGAGGCGCGTATGGCTACACCTTC
CASRRGGAYGYTF
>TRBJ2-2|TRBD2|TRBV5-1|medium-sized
TGCGCCAGCAGGTTTAGCGGGAGTATTGGCACCGGGGAGCTGTTTTTT
CASRFSGSIGTGELFF
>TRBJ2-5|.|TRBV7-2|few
TGTGCCAGCAGCTCCCCCCGGGGGAGAGCTCTAGGGGAGACCCAGTACTTC
CASSSPRGRALGETQYF
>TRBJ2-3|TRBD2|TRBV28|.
TGTGCCAGCAGTCCTAGCGGTCCTAGCACAGATACGCAGTATTTT
CASSPSGPSTDTQYF